This TCR beta chain was identified in a study of control samples from healthy donors and cancer patients (dated by TCRdb to 2018 to 2021). As concerns this clone: No cognate antigen has been identified for it. Within one base of it there is no much larger clone, and no base qualities were kept.

Libraries were built with the immunoSEQ multiplex PCR assay. TCRdb took this table from immuneACCESS and kept in-frame rearrangements with V and J called. Such tables lack part of the clones; where checked against another copy, unresolved V genes explain under half of the gap, and the rest is unexplained. This sample lists fewer than 95,000 clones; 86% were detected once. 0.95% to 1.5% of the sample belongs to the ten largest clones. Including cysteine and phenylalanine, the CDR3 has 12 amino acids. Only the CDR3 portion is preserved as DNA: 36 bases, with reading frame beginning at the first base. Via the germline V gene, CDR1 is MDHEN and CDR2 SYDVKM. V sheds 7 bases and J sheds 6 bases, leaving 12 bases between their ends.

The specimen sequenced was blood. The V gene is TRBV28 and the J gene is TRBJ1-1, with the D segment identity uncertain. The clonotype originates from a woman aged 50 to 65 in good health. The DNA reads TGTGCCAGCACTAGGGTTGGGGCTGAAGCTTTCTTT. It translates to CASTRVGAEAFF.